These 32 T cell receptor beta chains were sequenced from one sample in a study of somatic mutations in T cells in chronic GVHD. Libraries were prepared by immunoSEQ multiplex PCR; TCRdb keeps only in-frame clonotypes and omits some of them. The sample holds 12,000 to 15,000 clones, around 80% seen once. The sample comprised Vbeta20-negative CD4+ T cells from blood. The receptor source for this set is a male patient aged 45-59 years with chronic graft-versus-host disease. Part of the T cells may come from the graft donor.

This chain connects TRBV6-5 to TRBJ2-1; D remains ambiguous. Trimming pared 5 bases from V and 9 bases from J, leaving 14 bases between. CDR3 length: 13 amino acids. The germline CDR1 and CDR2 sequences are MNHEY and SVGAGI. In DNA form, the CDR3 reads TGTGCCAGCAGTGAAACCGTGGCTAGTGAGCAGTTCTTC. It translates to CASSETVASEQFF.

The rearrangement joins TRBV7-9 to TRBJ2-4; no clear D gene. Trimming cost V 5 bases and J 3 bases, with 5 bases left between them. Germline-derived CDR1 and CDR2 are SEHNR and FQNEAQ (reference sequence). The CDR3 sequence is 12 residues long. The CDR3 coding sequence is TGTGCCAGCAGCCCCAACAAAAACATTCAGTACTTC. Protein sequence: CASSPNKNIQYF.

This sequence joins TRBV11-1 and TRBJ2-2; D is perhaps TRBD1 (5 bases). V was cut by 6 bases and J by 2 bases, with 10 bases left in between. Germline V lookup: CDR1 SGHAT, CDR2 FQDESV (reference sequence). This CDR3 spans 14 amino acids. The CDR3 region has the DNA TGTGCCAGCAGGGGCAGGGCCAACACCGGGGAGCTGTTTTTT. Translation gives CASRGRANTGELFF.

V usage is TRBV11-1 and J usage is TRBJ2-5; D is ambiguous. The V and J ends lost 2 bases and 2 bases respectively, with 9 bases between them. This CDR3 has 14 amino acids. Germline assignment: CDR1 SGHAT and CDR2 FQDESV (reference sequence). As DNA, the CDR3 is TGTGCCAGCAGCTTATCGTATCGGCAAGAGACCCAGTACTTC. As protein: CASSLSYRQETQYF.

V usage is TRBV4-2 and J usage is TRBJ1-2; 9 nucleotides align to TRBD1. Germline assignment: CDR1 LGHNA and CDR2 YNFKEQ. V gave up 2 bases and J gave up 4 bases; unmatched junction bases: 17. The length of the CDR3 is 19 residues. As DNA, the CDR3 is TGTGCCAGCAGCCAACGGCTACAGGGGGCTCTTGATACCGTCTATGGCTACACCTTC. This translates into CASSQRLQGALDTVYGYTF.

The rearrangement joins TRBV18 to TRBJ2-7, with TRBD2 matching over 10 bases. Germline lookup yields CDR1 KGHSH and CDR2 LQKENI. The CDR3 runs to 14 residues. The junction had 0 bases not matched to a gene; V was cut back by 3 bases and J by 1 base. In DNA, the CDR3 is TGTGCCAGCTCACCTAGCGGGAGGTCCTACGAGCAGTACTTC. It specifies CASSPSGRSYEQYF.

This chain joins TRBV6-5 and TRBJ1-6; D is undetermined. Trimming shortened V by 2 bases and J by 7 bases, and 9 bases separated the two germline ends. The V gene's germline CDR1 is MNHEY and CDR2 SVGAGI. This CDR3 spans 14 amino acids. This chain's CDR3 is CASSYAQANSPLHF. CDR3 DNA: TGTGCCAGCAGTTACGCCCAGGCGAATTCACCCCTCCACTTT.

The chain has TRBV2 and TRBJ1-2; no clear D. CDR3 length equals 15 residues. Per germline, CDR1 SNHLY and CDR2 FYNNEI. V gave up 7 bases and J gave up 2 bases, with 17 bases separating them. The CDR3 is CASTLGGGRNYGYTF. In nucleotides, the CDR3 is TGTGCCAGCACTCTTGGCGGAGGACGCAACTATGGCTACACCTTC.

The rearrangement joins TRBV20-1 to TRBJ2-1, with a tentative D call TRBD2 (6 bases). The CDR3 covers 11 residues. Germline V lookup: CDR1 DFQATT, CDR2 SNEGSKA (reference sequence). CDR3 bases: TGCGGGACTGCTAGTTTCAATGAGCAGTTCTTC. Residues: CGTASFNEQFF.

This chain links TRBV15 with TRBJ1-1, with D unresolved. V dropped 4 bases and J dropped 1 base, with 7 bases sitting between them. The germline CDR1 and CDR2 sequences are LNHNV and YYDKDF (reference sequence). This CDR3 has 13 amino acids. CDR3 coding DNA: TGTGCCACCAGCAACAGAGAGAACACTGAAGCTTTCTTT. Translating it yields CATSNRENTEAFF.

The V gene is TRBV20-1, the J gene TRBJ1-2; D is unresolved. This CDR3 is built from 11 residues. The germline V gene has CDR1 DFQATT and CDR2 SNEGSKA (reference sequence). With 5 bases removed from V and 5 bases from J, the gap between germline ends came to 9 bases. In DNA, the CDR3 is TGCAGTGCTTTGCAGAAGTATGGCTACACCTTC. Its translation is CSALQKYGYTF.

A few counts support this clone. The genes are TRBV19 and TRBJ1-1, with TRBD1 identical over 8 bases. V gave up 4 bases and J gave up 4 bases; unmatched junction bases: 5. Looked up from germline, CDR1 is LNHDA and CDR2 is SQIVND (reference sequence). The CDR3 contains 14 residues. Here the CDR3 DNA reads TGTGCCAGTAGTAGCGCAGGGGGCGGCACTGAAGCTTTCTTT. It codes for CASSSAGGGTEAFF.

This chain links TRBV14 with TRBJ2-5; the D gene is possibly TRBD2 (6 bases). V was shortened by 2 bases and J by 9 bases, with 16 bases between the two germline ends. The germline V gene encodes CDR1 SGHDN and CDR2 FVKESK. The CDR3 has 14 residues. The CDR3 DNA follows: TGTGCCAGCAGCCAACCGGGAGTTCCTTCGTCCCAGTACTTC. It yields the protein CASSQPGVPSSQYF.

The chain joins TRBV19 to TRBJ1-1; TRBD1 matches at 7 bases. J was trimmed by 7 bases and V by 4 bases; bases with no gene match: 18. Germline CDR1 LNHDA, CDR2 SQIVND (reference sequence). CDR3 length equals 17 residues. CDR3: CASSTRDSPRGGREAFF. In DNA form, the CDR3 reads TGTGCCAGTAGTACCCGGGACAGCCCCCGGGGTGGGCGTGAAGCTTTCTTT.

The chain combines TRBV5-4 with TRBJ2-2, with TRBD2 as a possible D gene (6 bases). The V end was cut by 5 bases, the J end by 1 base, with 18 bases between. The CDR3 contains 17 residues. Germline-derived CDR1 and CDR2 are SGHNT and YYREEE (reference sequence). The CDR3 region is CASSPNGLAMNTGELFF. As DNA, the CDR3 is TGTGCCAGCAGTCCCAACGGGCTAGCGATGAACACCGGGGAGCTGTTTTTT.

The sample holds a few counts of this clone. This chain links TRBV6-5 with TRBJ1-2, with a tentative D call TRBD1 (6 bases). Per the germline V gene, CDR1 is MNHEY and CDR2 is SVGAGI. V gave up 8 bases and J gave up 8 bases, with 15 bases separating them. This CDR3 is built from 12 residues. CDR3 sequence reads: CASRWGQEGYTF. The CDR3 DNA sequence: TGTGCCAGCCGTTGGGGACAAGAGGGCTACACCTTC.

The rearrangement links TRBV28 to TRBJ1-1, with 10 bases that match TRBD1. Germline V lookup: CDR1 MDHEN, CDR2 SYDVKM. This CDR3 contains 17 residues. Trimming at V came to 7 bases and at J to 5 bases, leaving 16 bases not matched to a gene. This CDR3 reads CASTYPGGGQGGTEAFF. The CDR3 DNA sequence: TGTGCCAGCACCTACCCGGGCGGCGGACAGGGGGGGACTGAAGCTTTCTTT.

This clone was counted once. The V and J genes are TRBV7-6 and TRBJ1-4, with 9 bases matching TRBD1. J gave up 6 bases and V 5 bases, and 4 bases lay outside the gene matches. CDR3 length equals 14 residues. Germline V gene data show CDR1 as SGHVS and CDR2 as FNYEAQ. The CDR3: CASSVQGADEKLFF. CDR3 in DNA: TGTGCCAGCAGCGTACAGGGGGCCGATGAAAAACTGTTTTTT.

This sequence joins TRBV11-2 and TRBJ1-2, with a tentative D call TRBD1 (5 bases). CDR3 length equals 13 residues. With 3 bases removed from V and 8 bases from J, the gap between germline ends came to 13 bases. Per the germline V gene, CDR1 is SGHAT and CDR2 is FQNNGV. CDR3 region: CASSLGGVPGYTF. DNA for the CDR3: TGTGCCAGCAGCTTGGGGGGGGTTCCCGGCTACACCTTC.

The chain is built from TRBV18 and TRBJ2-6; 9 bases agree with TRBD1. This CDR3 is built from 18 residues. The V gene end was trimmed by 2 bases and the J gene end by 4 bases; junction bases not matched to a gene: 9. CDR1 and CDR2 (germline): KGHSH, LQKENI. The CDR3 here is CASSPFQGQGTGANVLTF. For the CDR3, the DNA is TGTGCCAGCTCACCATTCCAGGGACAGGGAACCGGGGCCAACGTCCTGACTTTC.

The rearrangement uses TRBV7-8 and TRBJ1-2; the D gene is possibly TRBD1 (6 bases). Germline V gene data show CDR1 as SGHVS and CDR2 as FQNEAQ. The CDR3 is made up of 15 amino acids. Between the trimmed V and J ends, which lost 2 bases and 4 bases, there was a span of 14 bases. The CDR3 here is CASSLRQDSTYGYTF. The CDR3 DNA reads as TGTGCCAGCAGCTTAAGGCAGGACAGCACCTATGGCTACACCTTC.

This chain joins TRBV6-1 and TRBJ1-5, with 7 bases aligning to TRBD1. The germline CDR1 and CDR2 sequences are MNHNS and SASEGT. Unmatched junction bases numbered 11, after V lost 7 bases and J lost 5 bases. This CDR3 is 15 amino acids long. CDR3 in amino acids: CASKETGTAHQPQHF. CDR3 sequence (DNA): TGTGCCAGCAAGGAGACAGGGACGGCCCATCAGCCCCAGCATTTT.

The chain employs TRBV15 and TRBJ2-7; 7 positions agree with TRBD1. From germline, CDR1 is LNHNV and CDR2 YYDKDF (reference sequence). CDR3 length: 15 residues. The V segment lost 3 bases and the J segment 5 bases; nucleotides outside the gene matches: 10. The CDR3 DNA reads TGTGCCACCAGCAGGGACAGGCAGGGAAAGGACGAGCAGTACTTC. Translating gives CATSRDRQGKDEQYF. Combining the CDR3 with reference TRBV15 and TRBJ2-7 gives the whole variable domain DAMVIQNPRYQVTQFGKPVTLSCSQTLNHNVMYWYQQKSSQAPKLLFHYYDKDFNNEADTPDNFQSRRPNTSFCFLDIRSPGLGDTAMYLCATSRDRQGKDEQYFGPGTRLTVT.

The chain uses TRBV13 and TRBJ2-3, with D unclear. The CDR3 is 15 residues long. Trimming cost V 5 bases and J 1 base, with 13 bases left between them. Germline assignment: CDR1 PRHDT and CDR2 FYEKMQ (reference sequence). The CDR3 sequence is CASSRQELRTDTQYF. As DNA, the CDR3 is TGTGCCAGCAGCCGACAAGAGCTGCGCACAGATACGCAGTATTTT. Full variable domain (outside the CDR3, taken from reference TRBV13 and TRBJ2-3): AAGVIQSPRHLIKEKRETATLKCYPIPRHDTVYWYQQGPGQDPQFLISFYEKMQSDKGSIPDRFSAQQFSDYHSELNMSSLELGDSALYFCASSRQELRTDTQYFGPGTRLTVL.

The rearrangement joins TRBV19 to TRBJ1-5; the D gene is possibly TRBD1 (5 bases). This CDR3 has 16 amino acids. Trimming stripped 5 bases from V and 2 bases from J, with 16 bases between. Looked up from germline, CDR1 is LNHDA and CDR2 is SQIVND (reference sequence). CDR3 residues: CASSHPGGGGNQPQHF. The CDR3 DNA sequence: TGTGCCAGTAGTCACCCGGGGGGGGGAGGCAATCAGCCCCAGCATTTT. The full variable domain, with the rest looked up from reference TRBV19 and TRBJ1-5, is DGGITQSPKYLFRKEGQNVTLSCEQNLNHDAMYWYRQDPGQGLRLIYYSQIVNDFQKGDIAEGYSVSREKKESFPLTVTSAQKNPTAFYLCASSHPGGGGNQPQHFGDGTRLSIL.

V and J are TRBV27 and TRBJ2-1, with D unclear. V was cut by 3 bases and J by 9 bases, with 15 bases left in between. Germline V gene data show CDR1 as MNHEY and CDR2 as SMNVEV (reference sequence). The CDR3 spans 14 residues. DNA of the CDR3: TGTGCCAGCAGTTTGACGGCCTCATCGGGTGAGCAGTTCTTC. The encoded protein is CASSLTASSGEQFF.

This clone appeared a single time. The chain recombines TRBV7-6 with TRBJ2-3, with TRBD2 as a possible D gene (5 bases). Germline assignment: CDR1 SGHVS and CDR2 FNYEAQ. V gave up 2 bases and J gave up 0 bases, with 12 bases separating them. There are 16 residues in the CDR3. The chain's CDR3 is CASSLFLRASTDTQYF. CDR3 in DNA: TGTGCCAGCAGCTTATTCTTGCGGGCCAGCACAGATACGCAGTATTTT.

The J gene is TRBJ1-1, the V gene TRBV15, with 8 positions matching TRBD1. J lost 8 bases, V lost 3 bases, and 8 bases had no gene match. The CDR3 has 14 residues. CDR1 and CDR2 from the germline V gene are LNHNV and YYDKDF (reference sequence). DNA for the CDR3: TGTGCCACCAGCAGGGTGGGACAGGCCGAGGAAGCTTTCTTT. It codes for CATSRVGQAEEAFF. Full variable domain (remainder filled in from reference TRBV15 and TRBJ1-1): DAMVIQNPRYQVTQFGKPVTLSCSQTLNHNVMYWYQQKSSQAPKLLFHYYDKDFNNEADTPDNFQSRRPNTSFCFLDIRSPGLGDTAMYLCATSRVGQAEEAFFGQGTRLTVV.

The chain uses TRBV6-5 and TRBJ1-4, with 12 bases lining up with TRBD1. CDR1 is MNHEY and CDR2 is SVGAGI in the germline V gene. J gave up 9 bases and V 4 bases, and 6 bases lay outside the gene matches. The CDR3 consists of 15 residues. CDR3 in DNA: TGTGCCAGCAGTTCCCTAGGGACAGGGGGCAAAAAACTGTTTTTT. Translation gives CASSSLGTGGKKLFF.

This clone has a single count. The rearrangement uses TRBV10-3 and TRBJ2-5, with D unclear. Near its end, the DNA agrees better with TRBJ2-7, so the J call may be wrong. This CDR3 spans 14 amino acids. Germline lookup yields CDR1 ENHRY and CDR2 SYGVKD. Written as DNA, the CDR3 is TGTGCCGTACGCGAAGGCCTGTCCCAGAGCGAGCAGTACTTC. Protein sequence: CAVREGLSQSEQYF.

The chain recombines TRBV7-3 with TRBJ1-1; no definite D call. The CDR3 consists of 14 residues. The germline gives CDR1 SGHTA, CDR2 FQGTGA. Trimming removed 1 base from V and 2 bases from J, with 8 bases in between. CDR3 sequence (DNA): TGTGCCAGCAGCTTAATGGGCAGTAACACTGAAGCTTTCTTT. Amino acids: CASSLMGSNTEAFF.

V is TRBV30 and J is TRBJ2-3, with a weak D call TRBD2 (5 bases). The CDR3 is 14 residues long. V was trimmed by 2 bases and J by 3 bases, leaving 12 bases between them. Germline V CDR1 and CDR2: GTSNPN, SVGIG (reference sequence). The CDR3 protein is CAWSWRFGTDTQYF. The CDR3 DNA reads as TGTGCCTGGAGTTGGAGGTTCGGTACAGATACGCAGTATTTT.